What follows describes a single TCR beta chain. Its specificity is unknown. The data stem from a study of long-term antiretroviral therapy in people with HIV. Study conclusions and caveats: Post-treatment diversity went higher with ART but stayed below transplant donor controls. No data were available on ART adherence, viral resistance or therapy changes.

Looked up from germline, CDR1 is MGHDK and CDR2 is SYGVNS. V was pared by 3 bases and J by 3 bases, with 13 bases between. There are 15 residues in the CDR3. At minimum, one pre-ART and two post-ART PBMC samples were obtained from each donor. Version v3.0 of the immunoSEQ assay was performed at survey level. Some clones are missing from TCRdb's copy, which holds only in-frame ones; the method was immunoSEQ multiplex PCR. This repertoire shows 26,000 or so clones, around 87% found once; its top ten account for around 4.1%. This sequence was found in a woman aged 18-29 years with HIV. This sample comprised unsorted PBMCs, obtained 0.5 years after starting antiretroviral therapy. V is TRBV25-1 and J is TRBJ2-3; maybe TRBD1 (6 bases). The DNA of the CDR3 is TGTGCCAGCAGTGAGAACAGGGTTGGAACAGATACGCAGTATTTT. Its protein is CASSENRVGTDTQYF.